Each of the 3 T cell receptor beta chains below was sequenced from the same sample in a study of T-cell reconstitution after alpha-beta-depleted transplantation in children. The authors prepared the TCRbeta library with unique molecular identifiers. Using its own MiXCR run on the PCR reads, TCRdb lists one record per CDR3 protein. This sample carries 280,000 or so distinct CDR3 sequences, more than 9% of them seen once, and the ten largest clones take about 25%. This specimen consisted of peripheral blood, obtained 180 days after TCRalphabeta/CD19-depleted stem cell transplant. These TCRs come from a male patient between 2 and 10 years old who had a stem cell transplant for chronic granulomatous disease, so the T cells may come from the graft donor.

This clonotype was seen ten or more times. V gene TRBV14 combines with J gene TRBJ2-1, with D unclear. CDR3 length equals 15 residues. V was trimmed by 0 bases and J by 3 bases, leaving 9 bases between them. CDR1 SGHDN and CDR2 FVKESK come from the germline V gene. The CDR3 protein is CASSQDLELYNEQFF. The CDR3 bases are TGTGCCAGCAGCCAAGATCTAGAACTCTACAATGAGCAGTTCTTC.

This clonotype occurred many times. The gene calls are TRBV20-1 and TRBJ2-1, with TRBD2 as a possible D gene (5 bases). The CDR3 has 16 amino acids. Germline loops: CDR1 DFQATT, CDR2 SNEGSKA (reference sequence). With 5 bases removed from V and 5 bases from J, the gap between germline ends came to 22 bases. The CDR3 spells CSAGVTRPSSDNEQFF. CDR3 DNA: TGCAGTGCTGGGGTTACTAGACCCAGTAGCGACAATGAGCAGTTCTTC.

This clonotype was seen many times. The CDR3 region has the DNA TGCAGTGCTAGAGATCTCAGGGTTAACTATGGCTACACCTTC. Protein: CSARDLRVNYGYTF. The chain joins TRBV20-1 to TRBJ1-2; maybe TRBD1 (5 bases). CDR1 and CDR2 from the germline V gene are DFQATT and SNEGSKA (reference sequence). The V and J ends lost 0 bases and 1 base respectively, with 9 bases between them. The CDR3 length is 14 residues.